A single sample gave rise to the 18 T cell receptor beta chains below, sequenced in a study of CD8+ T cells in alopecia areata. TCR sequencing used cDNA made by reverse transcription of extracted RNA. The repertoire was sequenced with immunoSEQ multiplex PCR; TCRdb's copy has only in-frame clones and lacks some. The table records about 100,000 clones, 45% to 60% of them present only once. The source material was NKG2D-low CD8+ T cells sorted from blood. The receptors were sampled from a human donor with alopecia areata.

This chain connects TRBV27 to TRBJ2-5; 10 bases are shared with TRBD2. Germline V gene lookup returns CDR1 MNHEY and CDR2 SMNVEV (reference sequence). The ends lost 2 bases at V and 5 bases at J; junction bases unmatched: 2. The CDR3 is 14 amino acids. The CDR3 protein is CASSLTSGKETQYF. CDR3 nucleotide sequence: TGTGCCAGCAGTTTAACTAGCGGGAAGGAGACCCAGTACTTC.

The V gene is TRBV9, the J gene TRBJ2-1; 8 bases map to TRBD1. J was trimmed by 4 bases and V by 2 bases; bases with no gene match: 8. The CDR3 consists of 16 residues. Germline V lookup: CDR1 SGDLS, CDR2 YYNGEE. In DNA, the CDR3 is TGTGCCAGCAGCGTGCAACCGGGACAGGAGTACAATGAGCAGTTCTTC. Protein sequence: CASSVQPGQEYNEQFF.

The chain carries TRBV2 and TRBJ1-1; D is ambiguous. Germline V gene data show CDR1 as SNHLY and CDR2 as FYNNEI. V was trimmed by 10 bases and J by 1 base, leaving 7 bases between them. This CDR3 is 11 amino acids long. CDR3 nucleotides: TGTGCCACCCGGGGGAACACTGAAGCTTTCTTT. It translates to CATRGNTEAFF.

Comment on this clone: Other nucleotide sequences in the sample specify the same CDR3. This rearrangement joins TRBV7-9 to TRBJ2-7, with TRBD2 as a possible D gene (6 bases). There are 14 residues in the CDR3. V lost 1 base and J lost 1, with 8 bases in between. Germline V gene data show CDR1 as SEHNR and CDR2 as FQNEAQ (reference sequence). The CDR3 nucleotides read TGTGCCAGCAGCTTAGTGGGAGGATCCTACGAGCAGTACTTC. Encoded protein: CASSLVGGSYEQYF.

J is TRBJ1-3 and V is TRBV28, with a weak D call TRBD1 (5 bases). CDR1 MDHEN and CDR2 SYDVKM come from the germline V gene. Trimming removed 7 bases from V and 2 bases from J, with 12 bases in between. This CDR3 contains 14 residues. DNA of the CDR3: TGTGCCAGCACTGAAAGGGGTACTGGAAACACCATATATTTT. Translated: CASTERGTGNTIYF.

The CDR3 sequence: CASSDPRDRVPDTQYF. CDR3 DNA sequence: TGTGCCAGCAGCGACCCCCGGGACAGGGTGCCAGATACGCAGTATTTT. The chain uses TRBV9 and TRBJ2-3; TRBD1 agrees at 9 bases. With V trimmed by 3 bases and J by 4 bases, 9 bases remained unmatched. Germline CDR1 SGDLS, CDR2 YYNGEE. There are 16 residues in the CDR3.

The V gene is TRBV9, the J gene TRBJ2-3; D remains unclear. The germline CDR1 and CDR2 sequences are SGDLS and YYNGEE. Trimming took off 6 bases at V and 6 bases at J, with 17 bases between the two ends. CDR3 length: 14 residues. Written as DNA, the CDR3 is TGTGCCAGCATCCACGACGATGCTCCTGATACGCAGTATTTT. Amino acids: CASIHDDAPDTQYF.

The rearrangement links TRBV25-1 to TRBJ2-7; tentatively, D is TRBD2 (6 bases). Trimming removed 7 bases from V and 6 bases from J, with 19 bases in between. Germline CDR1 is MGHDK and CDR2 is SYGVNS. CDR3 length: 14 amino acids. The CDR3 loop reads CASIARGTLGEQYF. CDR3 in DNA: TGTGCCAGCATAGCGCGCGGGACGCTTGGCGAGCAGTACTTC.

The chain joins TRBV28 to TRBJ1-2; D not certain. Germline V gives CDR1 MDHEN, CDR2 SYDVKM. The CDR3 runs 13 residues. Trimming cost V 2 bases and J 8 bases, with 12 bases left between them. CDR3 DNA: TGTGCCAGCAGTTTAGGAGGCTTAGGGGGCTACACCTTC. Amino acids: CASSLGGLGGYTF.

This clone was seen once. The CDR3 DNA reads TGTGCCAGCAGCCCGACCGACAGGAACTACGAGCAGTACTTC. Translated, it gives CASSPTDRNYEQYF. The chain links TRBV13 to TRBJ2-7; D possibly corresponds to TRBD1 (6 bases). V gave up 5 bases and J gave up 3 bases, with 14 bases separating them. CDR1 and CDR2 from the germline V gene are PRHDT and FYEKMQ (reference sequence). This CDR3 contains 14 residues.

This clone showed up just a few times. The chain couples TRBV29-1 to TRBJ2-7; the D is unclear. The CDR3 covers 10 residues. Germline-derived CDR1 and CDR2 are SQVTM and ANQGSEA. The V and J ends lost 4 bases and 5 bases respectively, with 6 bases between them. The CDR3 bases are TGCAGCGTTGCGACGAACGAGCAGTACTTC. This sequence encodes CSVATNEQYF.

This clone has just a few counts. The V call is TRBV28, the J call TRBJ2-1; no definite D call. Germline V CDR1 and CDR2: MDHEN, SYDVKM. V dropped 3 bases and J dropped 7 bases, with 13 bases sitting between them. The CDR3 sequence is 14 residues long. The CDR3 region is CASSFLRRRNEQFF. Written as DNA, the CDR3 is TGTGCCAGCAGTTTCCTAAGACGAAGGAATGAGCAGTTCTTC.

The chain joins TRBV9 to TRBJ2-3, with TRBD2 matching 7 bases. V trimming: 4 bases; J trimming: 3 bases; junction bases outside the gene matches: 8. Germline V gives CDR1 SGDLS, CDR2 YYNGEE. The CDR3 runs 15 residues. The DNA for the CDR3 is TGTGCCAGCAGCTGGGAGGCGGGAGTGACAGATACGCAGTATTTT. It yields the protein CASSWEAGVTDTQYF.

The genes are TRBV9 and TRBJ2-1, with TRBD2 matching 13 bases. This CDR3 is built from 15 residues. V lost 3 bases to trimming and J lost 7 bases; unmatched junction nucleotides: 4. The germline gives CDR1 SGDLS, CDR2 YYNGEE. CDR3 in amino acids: CASSAGTSGENEQFF. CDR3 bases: TGTGCCAGCAGCGCCGGGACTAGCGGGGAAAATGAGCAGTTCTTC. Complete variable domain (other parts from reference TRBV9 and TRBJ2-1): DSGVTQTPKHLITATGQRVTLRCSPRSGDLSVYWYQQSLDQGLQFLIQYYNGEERAKGNILERFSAQQFPDLHSELNLSSLELGDSALYFCASSAGTSGENEQFFGPGTRLTVL.

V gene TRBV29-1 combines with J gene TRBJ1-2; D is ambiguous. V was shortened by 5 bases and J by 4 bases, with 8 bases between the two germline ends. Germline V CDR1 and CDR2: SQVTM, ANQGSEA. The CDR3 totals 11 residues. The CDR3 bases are TGCAGCGTTCCTCACGTCTATGGCTACACCTTC. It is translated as CSVPHVYGYTF.

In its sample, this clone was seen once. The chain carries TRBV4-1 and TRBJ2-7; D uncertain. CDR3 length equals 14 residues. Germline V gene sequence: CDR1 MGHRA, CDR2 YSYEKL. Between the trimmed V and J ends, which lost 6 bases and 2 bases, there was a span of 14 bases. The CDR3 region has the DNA TGCGCCAGCAGACCCGACACCGGCCCCTACGAGCAGTACTTC. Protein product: CASRPDTGPYEQYF.

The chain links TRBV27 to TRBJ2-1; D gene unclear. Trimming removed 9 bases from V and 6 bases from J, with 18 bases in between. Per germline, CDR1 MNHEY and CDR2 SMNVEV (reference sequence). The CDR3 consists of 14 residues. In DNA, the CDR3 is TGTGCCAGTCGGTCGGGTTTGTCGGGCAATGAGCAGTTCTTC. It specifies CASRSGLSGNEQFF.

CDR3 sequence reads: CASTSLAASGRSYEQYF. DNA of the CDR3: TGTGCCAGCACCTCCCTCGCGGCTAGCGGGAGATCCTACGAGCAGTACTTC. This chain links TRBV27 with TRBJ2-7; 10 nucleotides match TRBD2. Germline values: CDR1 MNHEY, CDR2 SMNVEV (reference sequence). The CDR3 totals 17 residues. Trimming removed 7 bases from V and 1 base from J; junction bases left unmatched: 13.